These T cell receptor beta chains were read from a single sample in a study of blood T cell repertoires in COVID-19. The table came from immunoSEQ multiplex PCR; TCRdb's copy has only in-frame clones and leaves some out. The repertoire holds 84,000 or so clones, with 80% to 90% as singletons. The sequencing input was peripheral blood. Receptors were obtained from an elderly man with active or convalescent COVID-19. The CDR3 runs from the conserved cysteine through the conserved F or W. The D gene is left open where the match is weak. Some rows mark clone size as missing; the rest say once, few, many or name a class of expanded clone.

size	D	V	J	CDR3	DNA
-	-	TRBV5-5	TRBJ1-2	CASSWTLEAYGYTF	TGTGCCAGCAGCTGGACACTCGAGGCCTATGGCTACACCTTC
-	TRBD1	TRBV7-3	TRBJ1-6	CASSLSGPTGVGSPLHF	TGTGCCAGCAGCTTATCGGGGCCTACAGGGGTGGGATCACCCCTCCACTTT
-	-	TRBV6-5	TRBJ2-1	CASSLDFNNEQFF	TGTGCCAGCAGCCTAGACTTTAACAATGAGCAGTTCTTC
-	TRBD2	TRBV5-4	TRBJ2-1	CASSFGKRGGYNEQFF	TGTGCCAGCAGCTTTGGAAAGCGGGGGGGCTACAATGAGCAGTTCTTC
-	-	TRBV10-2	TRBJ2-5	CASSAMYQETQYF	TGCGCCAGCAGTGCAATGTACCAAGAGACCCAGTACTTC
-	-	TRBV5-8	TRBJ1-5	CASSFRGGNQPQHF	TGTGCCAGCAGCTTCAGGGGAGGCAATCAGCCCCAGCATTTT
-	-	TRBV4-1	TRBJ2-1	CASSQDRTLYNEQFF	TGCGCCAGCAGCCAAGATCGGACTCTATACAATGAGCAGTTCTTC
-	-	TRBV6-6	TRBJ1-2	CASSTADNYGYTF	TGTGCCAGCAGTACAGCGGACAACTATGGCTACACCTTC
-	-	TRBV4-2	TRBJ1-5	CASSQVPGGGQPQHF	TGTGCCAGCAGCCAAGTCCCGGGGGGCGGTCAGCCCCAGCATTTT
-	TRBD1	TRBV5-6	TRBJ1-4	CASSFGTGVEKLFF	TGTGCCAGCAGCTTCGGGACAGGGGTTGAAAAACTGTTTTTT
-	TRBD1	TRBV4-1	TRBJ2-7	CASSQTGVLGYEQYF	TGCGCCAGCAGCCAGACAGGGGTATTGGGCTACGAGCAGTACTTC
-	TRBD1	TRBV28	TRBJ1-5	CASSSTGGTQPQHF	TGTGCCAGCAGTAGTACAGGGGGCACTCAGCCCCAGCATTTT
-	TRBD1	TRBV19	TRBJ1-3	CASSIEGASGNTIYF	TGTGCCAGTAGTATCGAGGGGGCCTCTGGAAACACCATATATTTT
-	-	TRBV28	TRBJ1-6	CASAWGGLNSPLHF	TGTGCCAGCGCCTGGGGGGGGCTTAATTCACCCCTCCACTTT
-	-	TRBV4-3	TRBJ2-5	CASSQDLGGWETQYF	TGCGCCAGCAGCCAAGATCTAGGGGGTTGGGAGACCCAGTACTTC
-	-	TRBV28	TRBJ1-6	CASSLGTGYNSPLHF	TGTGCCAGCAGTTTAGGAACAGGTTATAATTCACCCCTCCACTTT
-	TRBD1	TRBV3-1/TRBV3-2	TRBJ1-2	CASSQAGTGDYGYTF	TGTGCCAGCAGCCAAGCCGGGACAGGGGATTATGGCTACACCTTC
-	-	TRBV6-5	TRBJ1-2	CASRLTGIRGYTF	TGTGCCAGCAGACTAACAGGGATCCGCGGCTACACCTTC
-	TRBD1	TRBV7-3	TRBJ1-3	CASSLTGAGNTIYF	TGTGCCAGCAGCCTGACAGGGGCTGGAAACACCATATATTTT
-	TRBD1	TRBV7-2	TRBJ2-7	CASSLGTGYAEQYF	TGTGCCAGCAGCTTAGGGACAGGGTATGCCGAGCAGTACTTC
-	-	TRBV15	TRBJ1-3	CATSRDRVAGTIYF	TGTGCCACCAGCAGAGATCGAGTTGCTGGCACCATATATTTT
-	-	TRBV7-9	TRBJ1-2	CASSPDRNYGYTF	TGTGCCAGCAGCCCGGACAGAAACTATGGCTACACCTTC
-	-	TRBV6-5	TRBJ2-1	CASTWAEHYNEQFF	TGTGCCAGCACTTGGGCAGAGCACTACAATGAGCAGTTCTTC
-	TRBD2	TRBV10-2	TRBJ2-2	CASSPSGNTGELFF	TGCGCCAGCAGCCCTAGCGGGAACACCGGGGAGCTGTTTTTT
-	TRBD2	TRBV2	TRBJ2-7	CASSPRKTSGTYEQYF	TGTGCCAGCAGTCCTAGAAAGACTAGCGGGACCTACGAGCAGTACTTC
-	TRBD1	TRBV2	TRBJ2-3	CASSPTRSGGEDTQYF	TGTGCCAGCAGCCCCACTCGGTCAGGGGGTGAGGATACGCAGTATTTT
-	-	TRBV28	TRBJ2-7	CASSIGTSAGEQYF	TGTGCCAGCAGTATCGGGACTTCAGCAGGCGAGCAGTACTTC
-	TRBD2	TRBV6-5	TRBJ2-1	CASSRAGDEQFF	TGTGCCAGCAGCCGAGCGGGAGATGAGCAGTTCTTC
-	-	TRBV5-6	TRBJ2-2	CASSLPGKNTGELFF	TGTGCCAGCAGCTTACCGGGAAAGAACACCGGGGAGCTGTTTTTT
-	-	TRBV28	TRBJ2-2	CASSKAGYTGELFF	TGTGCCAGCAGTAAAGCAGGATACACCGGGGAGCTGTTTTTT
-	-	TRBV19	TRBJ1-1	CASSQTQNTEAFF	TGTGCCAGTAGCCAAACACAGAACACTGAAGCTTTCTTT
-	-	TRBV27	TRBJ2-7	CASSLNDRNYEQYF	TGTGCCAGCAGTTTAAACGACAGAAACTACGAGCAGTACTTC
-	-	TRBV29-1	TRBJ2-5	CSVVGETQYF	TGCAGCGTAGTCGGGGAGACCCAGTACTTC
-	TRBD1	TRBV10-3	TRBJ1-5	CAIRLGQGDNQPQHF	TGTGCCATCAGATTGGGGCAGGGGGACAATCAGCCCCAGCATTTT
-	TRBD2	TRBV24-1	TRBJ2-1	CATSGGRGSYNEQFF	TGTGCCACCAGTGGGGGGAGGGGATCCTACAATGAGCAGTTCTTC
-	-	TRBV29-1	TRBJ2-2	CSVFLNTGELFF	TGCAGCGTCTTCCTCAACACCGGGGAGCTGTTTTTT
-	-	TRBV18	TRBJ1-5	CASSPRRVNSNQPQHF	TGTGCCAGCTCACCCCGGAGGGTAAATAGCAATCAGCCCCAGCATTTT
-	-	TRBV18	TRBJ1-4	CASSPLVTGENEKLFF	TGTGCCAGCTCACCACTTGTGACAGGCGAAAATGAAAAACTGTTTTTT
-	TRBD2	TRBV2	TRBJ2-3	CASSAGSGLSTDTQYF	TGTGCCAGCAGTGCGGGTAGCGGGCTAAGCACAGATACGCAGTATTTT
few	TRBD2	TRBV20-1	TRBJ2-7	CSASASGRFHEQYF	TGCAGTGCTAGTGCTAGCGGGAGGTTCCACGAGCAGTACTTC